This section outlines one TCR beta chain sequence together with its context. The antigen is unknown. This CDR3 spans 14 amino acids. V lost 4 bases and J lost 0, with 9 bases in between. Germline-derived CDR1 and CDR2 are MNHNS and SASEGT. This sample is drawn from a study of OX40 agonist ivuxolimab in advanced cancers. Using immunoSEQ multiplex PCR, the repertoire was profiled, and TCRdb retains in-frame clones only, with some absent. The sample has 70,000 to 75,000 clones; 88% are singletons. The study, taken as a whole, reports: CD4+ and CD8+ blood T cells expanded clonally by week 6 at 0.1 to 3.0 mg/kg. Relatively little clonal expansion, among the lowest observed, appeared in partial responders at 0.1-3.0 mg/kg. Some patients who did not respond also had low normalized T-cell clonal expansion.

The sequence was obtained from an adult with an advanced solid tumor such as melanoma, head and neck, liver or kidney cancer. This chain connects TRBV6-1 to TRBJ1-1; the D gene is possibly TRBD1 (5 bases). Material: CD4+ or CD8+ T cells sorted from blood, obtained in a trial of the OX40 agonist ivuxolimab. CDR3 bases: TGTGCCAGCAGTGGCCGGGGGTTGAACACTGAAGCTTTCTTT. Amino acid sequence: CASSGRGLNTEAFF.